This T cell receptor (beta chain) is drawn from a study of immune reconstitution after stem cell transplant in scleroderma. This clonotype is termed medium-sized. The CDR3 runs to 12 residues. With 6 bases removed from V and 4 bases from J, the gap between germline ends came to 12 bases. Looked up from germline, CDR1 is SQVTM and CDR2 is ANQGSEA. TCRdb reprocessed the RT-PCR reads via MiXCR and lists one record per CDR3 protein. The sample yields about 2,000 distinct CDR3 sequences, 16% seen once. This sample was obtained before or after autologous hematopoietic stem cell transplantation (not recorded which). The V call is TRBV29-1, the J call TRBJ1-2; D possibly corresponds to TRBD1 (5 bases). This TCR derives from a female donor with systemic sclerosis. CDR3 in DNA: TGCAGCGTCCTAGGGGCTGGCTATGGCTACACCTTC. It is translated as CSVLGAGYGYTF.